This TCR beta chain is drawn from a study of identical twins. Germline V lookup: CDR1 SGHRS, CDR2 YFSETQ. V lost 4 bases and J lost 4; bases outside the gene matches: 6. This CDR3 is 14 amino acids long. The table lists this clonotype with a few counts. The antigen remains unidentified. TCRdb redid the calling of the 5' RACE reads with MiXCR, one entry per CDR3 protein. The table shows some 690,000 distinct CDR3 sequences, with over 20% occurring only once. Regarding the study as a whole: The abundant beta clonotypes from cord blood had fewer insertions, and memory repertoires had none of this.

The same sample was also studied in work on T cells expressing NK-cell markers. Turning to that study: The authors derived TCR beta repertoires from sorted CD3+CD56+NKG2C+, CD3+CD56+NKG2C- and CD3+CD56-NKG2C+ T cells. Alpha-beta TCR T cells were the sole sorting target in several experiments, owing to an anti-gamma-delta TCR antibody. The CD3+CD56-NKG2C+ fraction was also led by these clonotypes in four donors.

Sequencing used PBMCs. This receptor was taken from a woman between 18 and 29 years old in good health. The rearrangement uses TRBV5-1 and TRBJ2-5, with 8 bases fitting TRBD2. The CDR3 spells CASSAGLVIETQYF. The CDR3 nucleotides are TGCGCCAGCAGCGCGGGACTAGTCATAGAGACCCAGTACTTC. The full variable domain, its missing parts supplied by reference TRBV5-1 and TRBJ2-5, is KAGVTQTPRYLIKTRGQQVTLSCSPISGHRSVSWYQQTPGQGLQFLFEYFSETQRNKGNFPGRFSGRQFSNSRSEMNVSTLELGDSALYLCASSAGLVIETQYFGPGTRLLVL.